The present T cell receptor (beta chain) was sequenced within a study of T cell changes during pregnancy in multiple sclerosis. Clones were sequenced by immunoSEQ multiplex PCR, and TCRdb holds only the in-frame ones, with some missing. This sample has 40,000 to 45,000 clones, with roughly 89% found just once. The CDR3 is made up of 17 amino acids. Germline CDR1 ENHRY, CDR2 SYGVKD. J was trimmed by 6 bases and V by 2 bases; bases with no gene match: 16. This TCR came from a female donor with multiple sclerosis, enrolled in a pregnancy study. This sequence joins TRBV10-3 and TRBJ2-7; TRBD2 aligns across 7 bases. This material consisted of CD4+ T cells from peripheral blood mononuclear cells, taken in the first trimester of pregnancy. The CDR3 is CAISERAGGSPPSEQYF. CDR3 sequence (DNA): TGTGCCATCAGTGAGAGAGCTGGCGGGAGTCCCCCCTCCGAGCAGTACTTC.